This T cell receptor (beta chain) was captured in a study of regulatory dendritic cells for organ transplantation. Study context: LPS was added to dendritic cell cultures on day 6.

Sorted subsets were CFSE-labeled and cultured approximately 5 days with allogeneic dendritic cells. Overall study findings and caveats: The most alloreactive TCR clonotypes were found in resting memory CD8+ cells. Naive CD4+ and CD8+ repertoires were highly diverse; memory CD8+ was most oligoclonal. Regulatory dendritic cells appeared to expand memory CD8+ clones less than mature ones.

Regarding this clone: Its antigen is as yet unknown.

Sequencing used immunoSEQ multiplex PCR; TCRdb keeps in-frame clones, though not all of them. This table holds more than 15,000 clones, less than 80% found once. Sequencing was performed on memory CD4+ T cells from blood cultured with regulatory dendritic cells. The subset was: CD45RO+ memory T cells. The source is a human donor in good health.

CDR3 sequence reads: CASSLGPGLAGGSYNEQFF. The DNA for the CDR3 is TGTGCCAGCAGCTTAGGTCCGGGACTAGCGGGAGGATCCTACAATGAGCAGTTCTTC. The J gene is TRBJ2-1, the V gene TRBV7-6; TRBD2 matches at 15 bases. V lost 1 base to trimming and J lost 1 base; unmatched junction nucleotides: 5. Germline-derived CDR1 and CDR2 are SGHVS and FNYEAQ. There are 19 residues in the CDR3. Drawing the rest from reference TRBV7-6 and TRBJ2-1, the complete variable domain is GAGVSQSPRYKVTKRGQDVALRCDPISGHVSLYWYRQALGQGPEFLTYFNYEAQQDKSGLPNDRFSAERPEGSISTLTIQRTEQRDSAMYRCASSLGPGLAGGSYNEQFFGPGTRLTVL.